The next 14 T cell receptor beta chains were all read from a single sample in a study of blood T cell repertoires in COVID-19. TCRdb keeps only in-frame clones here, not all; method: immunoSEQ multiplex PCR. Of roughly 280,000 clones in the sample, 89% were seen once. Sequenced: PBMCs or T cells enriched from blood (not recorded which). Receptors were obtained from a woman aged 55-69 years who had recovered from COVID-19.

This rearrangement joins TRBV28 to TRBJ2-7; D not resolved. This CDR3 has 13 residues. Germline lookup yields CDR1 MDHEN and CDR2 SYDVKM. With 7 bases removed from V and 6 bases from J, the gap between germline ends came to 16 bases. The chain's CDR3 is CASTKTPALEQYF. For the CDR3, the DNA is TGTGCCAGCACCAAAACACCCGCCCTCGAGCAGTACTTC.

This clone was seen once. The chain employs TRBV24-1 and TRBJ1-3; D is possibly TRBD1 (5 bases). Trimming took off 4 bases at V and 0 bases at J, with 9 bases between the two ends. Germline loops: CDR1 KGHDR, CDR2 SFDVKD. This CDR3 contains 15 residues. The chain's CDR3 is CATSEGRSSGNTIYF. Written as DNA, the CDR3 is TGTGCCACCAGTGAGGGGCGGAGCTCTGGAAACACCATATATTTT.

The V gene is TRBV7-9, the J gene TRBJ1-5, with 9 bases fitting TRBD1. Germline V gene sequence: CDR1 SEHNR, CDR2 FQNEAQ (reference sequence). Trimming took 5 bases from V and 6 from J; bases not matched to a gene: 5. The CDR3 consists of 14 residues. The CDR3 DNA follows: TGTGCCAGCAGCCAAACAGGGGGCGGTCAGCCCCAGCATTTT. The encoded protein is CASSQTGGGQPQHF.

Written as DNA, the CDR3 is TGTGCCAGCAGGAAAGCCGCGGGCGACTATGGCTACACCTTC. This gives the protein CASRKAAGDYGYTF. The chain carries TRBV7-8 and TRBJ1-2; no clear D. Trimming removed 6 bases at V and 3 bases at J, with 14 bases between. The CDR3 totals 14 residues. Germline lookup yields CDR1 SGHVS and CDR2 FQNEAQ.

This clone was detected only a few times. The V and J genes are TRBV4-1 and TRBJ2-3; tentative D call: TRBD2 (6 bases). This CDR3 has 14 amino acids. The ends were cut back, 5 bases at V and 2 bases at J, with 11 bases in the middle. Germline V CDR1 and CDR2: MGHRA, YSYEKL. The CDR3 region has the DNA TGCGCCAGCAGCAAAGGGACTGACACAGATACGCAGTATTTT. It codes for CASSKGTDTDTQYF.

The CDR3 reads CASSPGQELGPQHF. Written as DNA, the CDR3 is TGTGCCAGCTCGCCCGGACAGGAATTAGGGCCCCAGCATTTT. The chain employs TRBV18 and TRBJ1-5; 7 bases align to TRBD1. Trimming cost V 6 bases and J 9 bases; bases outside gene matches: 11. Germline V gene sequence: CDR1 KGHSH, CDR2 LQKENI. The CDR3 runs 14 residues.

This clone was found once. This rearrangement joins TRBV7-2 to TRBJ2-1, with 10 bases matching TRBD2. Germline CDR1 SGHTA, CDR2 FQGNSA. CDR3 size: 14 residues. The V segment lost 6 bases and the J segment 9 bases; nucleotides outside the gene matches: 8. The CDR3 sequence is CASRTGTSDGEQFF. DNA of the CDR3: TGTGCCAGCAGAACCGGGACTAGCGACGGTGAGCAGTTCTTC.

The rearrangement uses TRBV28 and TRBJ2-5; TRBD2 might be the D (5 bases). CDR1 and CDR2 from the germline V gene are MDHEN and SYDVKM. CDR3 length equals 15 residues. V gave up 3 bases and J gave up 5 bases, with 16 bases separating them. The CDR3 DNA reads TGTGCCAGCAGTTTCGGCCGGGGTAGCGTGGAGACCCAGTACTTC. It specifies CASSFGRGSVETQYF.

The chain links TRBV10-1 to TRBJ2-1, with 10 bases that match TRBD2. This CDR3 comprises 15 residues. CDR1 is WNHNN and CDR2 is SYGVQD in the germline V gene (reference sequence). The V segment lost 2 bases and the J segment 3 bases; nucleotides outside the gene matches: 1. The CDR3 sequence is CASSETSGVYNEQFF. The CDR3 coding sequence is TGCGCCAGCAGTGAGACTAGCGGGGTCTACAATGAGCAGTTCTTC.

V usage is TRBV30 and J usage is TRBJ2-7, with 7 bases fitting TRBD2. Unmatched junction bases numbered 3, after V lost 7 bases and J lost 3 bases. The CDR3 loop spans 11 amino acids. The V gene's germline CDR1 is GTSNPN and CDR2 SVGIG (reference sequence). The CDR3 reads CASTGGYEQYF. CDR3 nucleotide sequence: TGTGCCTCCACGGGGGGCTACGAGCAGTACTTC.

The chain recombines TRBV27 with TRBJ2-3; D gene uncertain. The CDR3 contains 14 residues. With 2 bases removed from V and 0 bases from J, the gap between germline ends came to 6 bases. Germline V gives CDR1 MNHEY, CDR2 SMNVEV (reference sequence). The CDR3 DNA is TGTGCCAGCAGTTTAAACAGTAGCACAGATACGCAGTATTTT. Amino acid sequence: CASSLNSSTDTQYF.

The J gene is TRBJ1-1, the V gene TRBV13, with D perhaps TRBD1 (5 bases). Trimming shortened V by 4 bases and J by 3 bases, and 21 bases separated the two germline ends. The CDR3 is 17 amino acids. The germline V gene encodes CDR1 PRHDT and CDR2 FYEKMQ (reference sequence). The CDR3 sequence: CASSSTGGLNVDTEAFF. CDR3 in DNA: TGTGCCAGCAGCTCTACAGGAGGGTTAAATGTTGACACTGAAGCTTTCTTT. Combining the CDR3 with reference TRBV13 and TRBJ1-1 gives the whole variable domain AAGVIQSPRHLIKEKRETATLKCYPIPRHDTVYWYQQGPGQDPQFLISFYEKMQSDKGSIPDRFSAQQFSDYHSELNMSSLELGDSALYFCASSSTGGLNVDTEAFFGQGTRLTVV.

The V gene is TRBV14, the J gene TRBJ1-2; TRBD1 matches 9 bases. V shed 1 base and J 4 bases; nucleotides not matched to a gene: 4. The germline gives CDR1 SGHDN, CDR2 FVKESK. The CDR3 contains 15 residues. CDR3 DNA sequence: TGTGCCAGCAGCCAAGTGAGGACAGGGGCCTATGGCTACACCTTC. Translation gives CASSQVRTGAYGYTF.

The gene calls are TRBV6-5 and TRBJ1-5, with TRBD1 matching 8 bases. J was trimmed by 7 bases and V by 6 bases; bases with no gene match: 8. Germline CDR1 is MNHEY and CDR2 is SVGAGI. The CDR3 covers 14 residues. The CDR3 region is CASSETGAGQPQHF. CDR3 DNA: TGTGCCAGCAGCGAGACAGGGGCCGGACAGCCCCAGCATTTT.